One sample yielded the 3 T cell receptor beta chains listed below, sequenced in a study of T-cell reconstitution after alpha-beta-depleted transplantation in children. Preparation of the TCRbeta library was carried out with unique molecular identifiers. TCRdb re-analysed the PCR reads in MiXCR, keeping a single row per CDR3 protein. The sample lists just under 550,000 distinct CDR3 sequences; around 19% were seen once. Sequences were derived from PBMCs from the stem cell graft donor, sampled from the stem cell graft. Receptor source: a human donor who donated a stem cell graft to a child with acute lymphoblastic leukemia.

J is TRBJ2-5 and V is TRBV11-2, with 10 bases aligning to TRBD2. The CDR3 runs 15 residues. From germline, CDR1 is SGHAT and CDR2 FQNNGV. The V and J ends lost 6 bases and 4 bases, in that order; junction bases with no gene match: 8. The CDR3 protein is CASRASGRARETQYF. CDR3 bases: TGTGCCAGCAGAGCCAGCGGGAGGGCCCGAGAGACCCAGTACTTC.

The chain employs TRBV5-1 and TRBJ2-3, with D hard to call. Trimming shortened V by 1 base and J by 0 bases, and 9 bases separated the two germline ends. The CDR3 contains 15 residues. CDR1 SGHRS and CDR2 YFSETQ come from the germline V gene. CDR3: CASSLTILSTDTQYF. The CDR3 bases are TGCGCCAGCAGCTTGACGATCCTTAGCACAGATACGCAGTATTTT.

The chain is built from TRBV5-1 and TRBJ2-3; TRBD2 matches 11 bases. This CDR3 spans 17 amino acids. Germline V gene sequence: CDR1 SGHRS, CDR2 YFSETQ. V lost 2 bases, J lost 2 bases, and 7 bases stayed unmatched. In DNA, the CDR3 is TGCGCCAGCAGCTTATCCGGGACTAGCGGCTACACAGATACGCAGTATTTT. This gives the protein CASSLSGTSGYTDTQYF.